The rows below give T cell receptor beta chains drawn from one sample of a study of shared clonotypes between healthy human individuals. Libraries were prepared by immunoSEQ multiplex PCR; TCRdb keeps only in-frame clonotypes and omits some of them. Found here are about 600,000 clones, around 95% of them singletons; the top ten hold about 0.11%. Sequencing was carried out using naive CD8+ T cells sorted from blood. Source of these receptors: a woman younger than 45 in good health. Both conserved end residues are part of each CDR3. The D gene is left open where the match is weak.

J gene: TRBJ1-3
V gene: TRBV25-1
D gene: -
CDR3 DNA: TGTGCCAGCAGTGGTCTTCAAGACACCATATATTTT
CDR3 protein: CASSGLQDTIYF

J gene: TRBJ2-1
V gene: TRBV6-6
D gene: -
CDR3 DNA: TGTGCCAGCAGTGTTACAGGGTCCTACAATGAGCAGTTCTTC
CDR3 protein: CASSVTGSYNEQFF

J gene: TRBJ2-7
V gene: TRBV27
D gene: TRBD2
CDR3 DNA: TGTGCCAGCACTCTAGCGGGAGGACACTACGAGCAGTACTTC
CDR3 protein: CASTLAGGHYEQYF

J gene: TRBJ2-7
V gene: TRBV27
D gene: TRBD2
CDR3 DNA: TGTGCCAGCAGTTTAGGACTAGCGAGCCCCTACGAGCAGTACTTC
CDR3 protein: CASSLGLASPYEQYF

J gene: TRBJ1-2
V gene: TRBV19
D gene: -
CDR3 DNA: TGTGCCAGTAGCCGCACGACAGCCAAGAGCCTCTATGGCTACACCTTC
CDR3 protein: CASSRTTAKSLYGYTF

J gene: TRBJ2-7
V gene: TRBV10-2
D gene: -
CDR3 DNA: TGCGCCAGCAGTGACTTGGGCTACGAGCAGTACTTC
CDR3 protein: CASSDLGYEQYF

J gene: TRBJ2-4
V gene: TRBV7-9
D gene: TRBD1
CDR3 DNA: TGTGCCAGCAGCCCCCTAGGACAGGGCAGGGACATTCAGTACTTC
CDR3 protein: CASSPLGQGRDIQYF

J gene: TRBJ2-7
V gene: TRBV5-1
D gene: -
CDR3 DNA: TGCGCCAGCAGCGCCGGGACCTCCTACCACGAGCAGTACTTC
CDR3 protein: CASSAGTSYHEQYF

J gene: TRBJ2-7
V gene: TRBV7-9
D gene: TRBD2
CDR3 DNA: TGTGCCAGCAGCTCCAGACTAGCGGGAGGCTACGAGCAGTACTTC
CDR3 protein: CASSSRLAGGYEQYF

J gene: TRBJ1-4
V gene: TRBV28
D gene: -
CDR3 DNA: TGTGCCAGCAGTTTCACCCACAATGAAAAACTGTTTTTT
CDR3 protein: CASSFTHNEKLFF

J gene: TRBJ2-7
V gene: TRBV15
D gene: -
CDR3 DNA: TGTGCCACCTCACTGGTCGGGACCCTTCCGAGCGAGCAGTACTTC
CDR3 protein: CATSLVGTLPSEQYF

J gene: TRBJ2-3
V gene: TRBV11-2
D gene: TRBD2
CDR3 DNA: TGTGCCAGCAGCTTAGCGGCGGGAGCAGATACGCAGTATTTT
CDR3 protein: CASSLAAGADTQYF

J gene: TRBJ2-5
V gene: TRBV27
D gene: TRBD2
CDR3 DNA: TGTGCCAGCAGTTTTTTGGGGGGGGAGACCCAGTACTTC
CDR3 protein: CASSFLGGETQYF

J gene: TRBJ1-1
V gene: TRBV27
D gene: TRBD1
CDR3 DNA: TGTGCCAGCCAACTTCAGGGGGCCACTGAAGCTTTCTTT
CDR3 protein: CASQLQGATEAFF

J gene: TRBJ2-2
V gene: TRBV27
D gene: -
CDR3 DNA: TGTGCCAGCAGTATAAAAAACACCGGGGAGCTGTTTTTT
CDR3 protein: CASSIKNTGELFF

J gene: TRBJ2-7
V gene: TRBV7-5
D gene: -
CDR3 DNA: TGTGTCAGAAGCTTAGCGACACTAGCGGGAGTTGACGAGCAGTACTTC
CDR3 protein: CVRSLATLAGVDEQYF